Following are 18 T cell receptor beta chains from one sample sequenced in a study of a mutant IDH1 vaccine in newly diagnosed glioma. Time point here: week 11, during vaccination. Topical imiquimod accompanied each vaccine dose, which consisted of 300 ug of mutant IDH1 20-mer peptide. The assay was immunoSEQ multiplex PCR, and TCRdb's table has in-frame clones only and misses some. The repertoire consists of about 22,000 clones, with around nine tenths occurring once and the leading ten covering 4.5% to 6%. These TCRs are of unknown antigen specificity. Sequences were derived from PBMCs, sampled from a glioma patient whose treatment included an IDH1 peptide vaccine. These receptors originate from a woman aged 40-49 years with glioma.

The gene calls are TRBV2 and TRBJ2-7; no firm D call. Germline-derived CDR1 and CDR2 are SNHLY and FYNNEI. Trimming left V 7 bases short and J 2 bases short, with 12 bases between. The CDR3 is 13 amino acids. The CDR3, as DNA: TGTGCCAGCATTGGGGTGTACGCCTACGAGCAGTACTTC. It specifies CASIGVYAYEQYF.

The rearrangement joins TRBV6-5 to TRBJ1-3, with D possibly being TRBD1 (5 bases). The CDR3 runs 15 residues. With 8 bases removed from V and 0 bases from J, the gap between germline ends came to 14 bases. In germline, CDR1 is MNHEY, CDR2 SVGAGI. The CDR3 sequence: CASGSQGNSGNTIYF. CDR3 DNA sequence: TGTGCCAGCGGATCGCAGGGTAACTCTGGAAACACCATATATTTT.

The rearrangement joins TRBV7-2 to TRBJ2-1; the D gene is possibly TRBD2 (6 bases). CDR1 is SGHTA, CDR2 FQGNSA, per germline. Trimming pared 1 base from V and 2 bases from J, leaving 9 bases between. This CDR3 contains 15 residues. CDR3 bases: TGTGCCAGCAGCTTAGGGAGCGGGCCCTACAATGAGCAGTTCTTC. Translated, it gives CASSLGSGPYNEQFF.

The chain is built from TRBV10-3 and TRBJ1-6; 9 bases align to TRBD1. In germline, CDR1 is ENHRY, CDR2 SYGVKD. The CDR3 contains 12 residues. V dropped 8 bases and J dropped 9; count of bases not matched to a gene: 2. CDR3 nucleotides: TGTGCCATCGGGGACAGGGCTTCACCCCTCCACTTT. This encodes CAIGDRASPLHF.

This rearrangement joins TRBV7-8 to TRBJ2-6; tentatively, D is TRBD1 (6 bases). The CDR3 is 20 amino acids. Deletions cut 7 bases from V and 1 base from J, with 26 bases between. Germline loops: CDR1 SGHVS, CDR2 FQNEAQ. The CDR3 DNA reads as TGTGCCAGCACCTGGGGGCTCGGACAGAATCCCAAATCTGGGGCCAACGTCCTGACTTTC. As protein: CASTWGLGQNPKSGANVLTF. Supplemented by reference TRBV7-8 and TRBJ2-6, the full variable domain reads GAGVSQSPRYKVAKRGQDVALRCDPISGHVSLFWYQQALGQGPEFLTYFQNEAQLDKSGLPSDRFFAERPEGSVSTLKIQRTQQEDSAVYLCASTWGLGQNPKSGANVLTFGAGSRLTVL.

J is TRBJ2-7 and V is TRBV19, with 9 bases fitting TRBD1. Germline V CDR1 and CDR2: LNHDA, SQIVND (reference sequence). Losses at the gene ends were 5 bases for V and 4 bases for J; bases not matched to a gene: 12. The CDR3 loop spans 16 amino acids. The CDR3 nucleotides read TGTGCCAGTAGTGGCCCGTCGGGACAGGGAAGTTACGAGCAGTACTTC. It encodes CASSGPSGQGSYEQYF.

CDR3 DNA: TGTGCCAGCTCAGGCCAAAATGGGGGCACGGAGGGCTACACCTTC. Its protein product is CASSGQNGGTEGYTF. The chain carries TRBV18 and TRBJ1-2; a weak D match, TRBD1 (6 bases). From germline, CDR1 is KGHSH and CDR2 LQKENI. Trimming pared 5 bases from V and 8 bases from J, leaving 21 bases between. The CDR3 runs 15 residues.

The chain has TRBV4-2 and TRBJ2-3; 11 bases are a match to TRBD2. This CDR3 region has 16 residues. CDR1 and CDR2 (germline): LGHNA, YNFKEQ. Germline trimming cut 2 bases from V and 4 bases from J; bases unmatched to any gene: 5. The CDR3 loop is CASSQRDSGGADTQYF. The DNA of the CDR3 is TGTGCCAGCAGCCAACGGGATAGCGGGGGGGCAGATACGCAGTATTTT.

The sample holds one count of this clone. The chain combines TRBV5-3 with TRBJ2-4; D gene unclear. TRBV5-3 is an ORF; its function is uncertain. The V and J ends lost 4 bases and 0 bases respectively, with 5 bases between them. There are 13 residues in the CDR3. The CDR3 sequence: CARSPLAKNIQYF. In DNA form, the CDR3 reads TGTGCCAGAAGCCCCCTAGCCAAAAACATTCAGTACTTC.

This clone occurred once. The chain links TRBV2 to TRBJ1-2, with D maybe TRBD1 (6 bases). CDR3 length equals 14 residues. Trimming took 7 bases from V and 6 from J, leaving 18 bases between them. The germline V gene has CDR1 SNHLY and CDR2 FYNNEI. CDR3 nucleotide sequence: TGTGCCAGCATTACCGGACAGAGGCGGCATGGCTACACCTTC. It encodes CASITGQRRHGYTF.

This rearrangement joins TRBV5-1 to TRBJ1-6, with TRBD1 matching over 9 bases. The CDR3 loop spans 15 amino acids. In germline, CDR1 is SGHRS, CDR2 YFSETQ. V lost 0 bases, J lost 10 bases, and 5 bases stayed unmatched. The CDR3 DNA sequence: TGCGCCAGCAGCTTGGCGGGACAGGGAAGCTCACCCCTCCACTTT. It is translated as CASSLAGQGSSPLHF. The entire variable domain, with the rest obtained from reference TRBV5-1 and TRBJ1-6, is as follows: KAGVTQTPRYLIKTRGQQVTLSCSPISGHRSVSWYQQTPGQGLQFLFEYFSETQRNKGNFPGRFSGRQFSNSRSEMNVSTLELGDSALYLCASSLAGQGSSPLHFGNGTRLTVT.

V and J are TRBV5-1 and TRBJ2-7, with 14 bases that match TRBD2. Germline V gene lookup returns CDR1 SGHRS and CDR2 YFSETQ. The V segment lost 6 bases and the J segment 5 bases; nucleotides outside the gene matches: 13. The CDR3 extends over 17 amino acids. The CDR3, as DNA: TGCGCCAGCACCCCGGGGACTAGCGGGGGAAGTTTGAACGAGCAGTACTTC. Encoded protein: CASTPGTSGGSLNEQYF.

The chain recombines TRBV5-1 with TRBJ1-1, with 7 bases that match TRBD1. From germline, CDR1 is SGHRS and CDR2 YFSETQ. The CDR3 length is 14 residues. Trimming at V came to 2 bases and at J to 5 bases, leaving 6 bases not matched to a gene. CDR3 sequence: CASSLYRGPTEAFF. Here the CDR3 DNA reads TGCGCCAGCAGCTTATACAGGGGTCCTACTGAAGCTTTCTTT. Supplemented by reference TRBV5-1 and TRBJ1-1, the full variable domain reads KAGVTQTPRYLIKTRGQQVTLSCSPISGHRSVSWYQQTPGQGLQFLFEYFSETQRNKGNFPGRFSGRQFSNSRSEMNVSTLELGDSALYLCASSLYRGPTEAFFGQGTRLTVV.

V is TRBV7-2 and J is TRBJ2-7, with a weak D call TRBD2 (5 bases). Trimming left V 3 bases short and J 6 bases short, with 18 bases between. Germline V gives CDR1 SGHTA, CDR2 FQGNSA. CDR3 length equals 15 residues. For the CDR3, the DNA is TGTGCCAGCAGCTTGCCGGGGAGTGGGTCCGGCGAGCAGTACTTC. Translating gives CASSLPGSGSGEQYF. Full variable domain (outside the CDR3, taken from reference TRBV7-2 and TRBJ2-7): GAGVSQSPSNKVTEKGKDVELRCDPISGHTALYWYRQSLGQGLEFLIYFQGNSAPDKSGLPSDRFSAERTGGSVSTLTIQRTQQEDSAVYLCASSLPGSGSGEQYFGPGTRLTVT.

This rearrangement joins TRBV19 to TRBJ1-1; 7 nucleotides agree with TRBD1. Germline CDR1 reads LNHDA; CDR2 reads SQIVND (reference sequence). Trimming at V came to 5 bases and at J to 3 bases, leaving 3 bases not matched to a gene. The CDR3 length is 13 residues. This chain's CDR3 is CASSSGGYTEAFF. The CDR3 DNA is TGTGCCAGTAGTTCAGGGGGATACACTGAAGCTTTCTTT.

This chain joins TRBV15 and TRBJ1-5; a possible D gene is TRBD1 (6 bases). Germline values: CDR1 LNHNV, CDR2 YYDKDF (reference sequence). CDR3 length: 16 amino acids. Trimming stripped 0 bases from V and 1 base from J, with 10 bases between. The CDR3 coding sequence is TGTGCCACCAGCAGAGATCGGGGGCTAAGCAATCAGCCCCAGCATTTT. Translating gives CATSRDRGLSNQPQHF.

CDR3 loop: CASSSLQGNYGYTF. The DNA for the CDR3 is TGCGCCAGCAGCTCGTTACAGGGAAACTATGGCTACACCTTC. The chain combines TRBV4-1 with TRBJ1-2; weak D call: TRBD1 (6 bases). CDR1 is MGHRA, CDR2 YSYEKL, per germline. The CDR3 runs to 14 residues. V lost 5 bases and J lost 2, with 12 bases in between.

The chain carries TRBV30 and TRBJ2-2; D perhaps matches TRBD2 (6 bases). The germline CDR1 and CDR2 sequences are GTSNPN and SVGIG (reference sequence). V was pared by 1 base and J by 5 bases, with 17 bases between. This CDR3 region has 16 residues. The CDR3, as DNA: TGTGCCTGGAGTGGGGGGGTCAGCCTAGTGACCGGGGAGCTGTTTTTT. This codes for CAWSGGVSLVTGELFF.